The 2 T cell receptor beta chains given below trace back to one sample, sequenced in a study of shared clonotypes between healthy human individuals. Repertoires were generated with immunoSEQ multiplex PCR, while TCRdb's copy carries only in-frame clones and drops some. The sample contains roughly 1,600,000 clones, roughly 98.5% of which appear only once. The specimen was naive CD4+ T cells sorted from blood. Documented subset: CD45RA+ positively selected. Every receptor here comes from a man aged 25-45 years in good health.

As concerns this clone: Other DNA sequences in this specimen translate into the identical CDR3. J is TRBJ1-5 and V is TRBV28; D might be TRBD1 (5 bases). V was trimmed by 3 bases and J by 0 bases, leaving 12 bases between them. This CDR3 is 16 amino acids long. CDR1 MDHEN and CDR2 SYDVKM come from the germline V gene. Written as DNA, the CDR3 is TGTGCCAGCAGTTTCCCCGACAGATATAGCAATCAGCCCCAGCATTTT. Amino acid sequence: CASSFPDRYSNQPQHF.

The chain links TRBV4-2 to TRBJ2-7, with 9 nucleotides matching TRBD1. This CDR3 comprises 15 residues. J lost 3 bases, V lost 4 bases, and 7 bases had no gene match. CDR1 is LGHNA and CDR2 is YNFKEQ in the germline V gene. The CDR3 nucleotides are TGTGCCAGCAGCCTACCGGGACAGGGCCTCTACGAGCAGTACTTC. Translating gives CASSLPGQGLYEQYF.